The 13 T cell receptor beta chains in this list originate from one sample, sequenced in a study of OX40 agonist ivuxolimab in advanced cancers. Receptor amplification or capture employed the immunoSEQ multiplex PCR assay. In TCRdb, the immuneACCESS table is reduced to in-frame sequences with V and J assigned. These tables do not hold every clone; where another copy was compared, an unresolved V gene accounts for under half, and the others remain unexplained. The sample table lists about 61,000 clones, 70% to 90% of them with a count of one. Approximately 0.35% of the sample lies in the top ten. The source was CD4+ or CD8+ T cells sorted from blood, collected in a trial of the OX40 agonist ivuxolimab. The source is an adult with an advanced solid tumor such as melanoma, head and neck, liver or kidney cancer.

The CDR3 is CASSPRDRGLQETQYF. The DNA of the CDR3 is TGTGCCAGCAGCCCCCGGGACAGGGGGCTCCAAGAGACCCAGTACTTC. The gene calls are TRBV9 and TRBJ2-5; 12 bases align to TRBD1. The CDR3 is made up of 16 amino acids. The trim removed 4 bases at V and 1 base at J, leaving 5 bases unmatched. In germline, CDR1 is SGDLS, CDR2 YYNGEE.

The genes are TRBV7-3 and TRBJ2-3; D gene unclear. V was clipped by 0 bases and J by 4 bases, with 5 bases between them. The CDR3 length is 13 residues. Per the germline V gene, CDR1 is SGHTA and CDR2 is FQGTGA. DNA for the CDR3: TGTGCCAGCAGCTTAACGTACGCAGATACGCAGTATTTT. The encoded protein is CASSLTYADTQYF.

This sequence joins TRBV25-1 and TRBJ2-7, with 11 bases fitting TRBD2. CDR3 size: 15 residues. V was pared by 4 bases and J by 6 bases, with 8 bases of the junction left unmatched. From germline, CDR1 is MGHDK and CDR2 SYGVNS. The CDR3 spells CASSASGTSGGEQYF. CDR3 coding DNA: TGTGCCAGCAGTGCCTCCGGGACTAGCGGCGGCGAGCAGTACTTC.

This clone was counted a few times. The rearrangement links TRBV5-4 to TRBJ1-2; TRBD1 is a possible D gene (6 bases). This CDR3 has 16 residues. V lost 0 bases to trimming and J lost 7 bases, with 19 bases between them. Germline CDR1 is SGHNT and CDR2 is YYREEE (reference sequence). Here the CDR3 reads CASSLGPGAMSVGYTF. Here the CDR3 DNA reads TGTGCCAGCAGCTTGGGACCGGGGGCGATGTCGGTTGGCTACACCTTC.

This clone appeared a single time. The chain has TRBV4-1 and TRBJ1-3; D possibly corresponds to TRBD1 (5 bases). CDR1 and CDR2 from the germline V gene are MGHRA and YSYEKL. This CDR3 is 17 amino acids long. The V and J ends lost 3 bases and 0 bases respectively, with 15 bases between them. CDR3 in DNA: TGCGCCAGCAGCCATAGGACACAGACAAACTCTGGAAACACCATATATTTT. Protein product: CASSHRTQTNSGNTIYF.

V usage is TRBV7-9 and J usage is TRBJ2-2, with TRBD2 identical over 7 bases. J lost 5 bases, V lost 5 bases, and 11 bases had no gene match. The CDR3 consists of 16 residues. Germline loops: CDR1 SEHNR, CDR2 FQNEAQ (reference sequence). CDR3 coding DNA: TGTGCCAGCAGCCATGCCTGGGGGGGTATGACCGGGGAGCTGTTTTTT. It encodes CASSHAWGGMTGELFF.

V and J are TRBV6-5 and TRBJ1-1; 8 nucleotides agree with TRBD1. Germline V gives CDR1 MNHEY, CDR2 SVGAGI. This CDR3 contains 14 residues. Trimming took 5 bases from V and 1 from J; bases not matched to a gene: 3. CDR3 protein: CASSIDRGNTEAFF. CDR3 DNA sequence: TGTGCCAGCAGTATCGACAGGGGGAACACTGAAGCTTTCTTT.

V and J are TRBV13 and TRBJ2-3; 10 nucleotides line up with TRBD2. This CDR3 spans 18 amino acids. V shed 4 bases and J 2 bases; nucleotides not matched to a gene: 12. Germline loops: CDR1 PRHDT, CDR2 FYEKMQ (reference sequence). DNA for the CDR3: TGTGCCAGCAGCTCGAAGGGCGGAGCGGGGGGGCCCACAGATACGCAGTATTTT. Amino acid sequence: CASSSKGGAGGPTDTQYF.

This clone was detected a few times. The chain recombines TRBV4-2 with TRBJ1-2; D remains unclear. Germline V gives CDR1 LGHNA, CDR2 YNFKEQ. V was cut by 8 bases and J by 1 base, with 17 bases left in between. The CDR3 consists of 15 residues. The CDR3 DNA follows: TGTGCCAGCCAAGCCGGGTCCGTGCTTAACTATGGCTACACCTTC. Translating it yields CASQAGSVLNYGYTF.

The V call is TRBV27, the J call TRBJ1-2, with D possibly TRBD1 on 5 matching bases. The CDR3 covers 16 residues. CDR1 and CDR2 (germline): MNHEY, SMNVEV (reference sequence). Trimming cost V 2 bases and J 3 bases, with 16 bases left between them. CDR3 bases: TGTGCCAGCAGTTTAGGGACGCGGGCGAGGGACTATGGCTACACCTTC. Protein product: CASSLGTRARDYGYTF.

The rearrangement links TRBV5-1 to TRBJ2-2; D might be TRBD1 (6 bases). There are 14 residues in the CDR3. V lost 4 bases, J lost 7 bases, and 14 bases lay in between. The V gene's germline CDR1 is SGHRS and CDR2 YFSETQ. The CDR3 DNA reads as TGCGCCAGCAGCCCGGACAGTTGGGGCGGGGAGCTGTTTTTT. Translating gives CASSPDSWGGELFF.

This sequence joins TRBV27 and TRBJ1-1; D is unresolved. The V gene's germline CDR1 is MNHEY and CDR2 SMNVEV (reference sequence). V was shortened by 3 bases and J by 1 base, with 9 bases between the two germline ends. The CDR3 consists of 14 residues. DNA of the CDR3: TGTGCCAGCAGTTTTCGGGGAAAGAACACTGAAGCTTTCTTT. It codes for CASSFRGKNTEAFF.

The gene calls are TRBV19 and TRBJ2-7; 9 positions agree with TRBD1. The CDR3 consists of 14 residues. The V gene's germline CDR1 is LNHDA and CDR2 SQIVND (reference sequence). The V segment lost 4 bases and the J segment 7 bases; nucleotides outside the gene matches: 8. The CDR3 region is CASSRGDRAVEQYF. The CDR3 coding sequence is TGTGCCAGTAGTAGAGGGGACAGGGCTGTTGAGCAGTACTTC.